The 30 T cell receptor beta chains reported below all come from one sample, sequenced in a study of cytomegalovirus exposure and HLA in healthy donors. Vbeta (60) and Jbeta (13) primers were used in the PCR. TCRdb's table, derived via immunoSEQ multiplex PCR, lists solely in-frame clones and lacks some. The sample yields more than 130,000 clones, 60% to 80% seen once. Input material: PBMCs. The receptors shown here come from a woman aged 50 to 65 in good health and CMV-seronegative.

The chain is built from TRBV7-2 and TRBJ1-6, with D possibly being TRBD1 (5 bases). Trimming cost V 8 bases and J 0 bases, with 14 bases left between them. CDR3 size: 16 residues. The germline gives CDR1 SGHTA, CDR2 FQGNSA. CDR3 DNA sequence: TGTGCCAGCGGGGCGATGCTCAGCTCCTATAATTCACCCCTCCACTTT. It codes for CASGAMLSSYNSPLHF.

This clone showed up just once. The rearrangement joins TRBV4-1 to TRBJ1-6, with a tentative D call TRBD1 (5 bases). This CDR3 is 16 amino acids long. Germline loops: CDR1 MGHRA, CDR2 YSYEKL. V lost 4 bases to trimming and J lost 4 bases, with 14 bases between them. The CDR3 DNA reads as TGCGCCAGCAGCCTCGGGCCCTCAGGGTATAATTCACCCCTCCACTTT. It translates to CASSLGPSGYNSPLHF.

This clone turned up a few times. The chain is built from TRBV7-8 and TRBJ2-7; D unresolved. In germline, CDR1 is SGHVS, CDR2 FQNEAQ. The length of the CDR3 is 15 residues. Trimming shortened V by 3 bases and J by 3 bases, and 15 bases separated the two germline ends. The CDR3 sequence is CASSLGLVADYEQYF. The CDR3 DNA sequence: TGTGCCAGCAGCTTGGGTTTGGTAGCCGACTACGAGCAGTACTTC.

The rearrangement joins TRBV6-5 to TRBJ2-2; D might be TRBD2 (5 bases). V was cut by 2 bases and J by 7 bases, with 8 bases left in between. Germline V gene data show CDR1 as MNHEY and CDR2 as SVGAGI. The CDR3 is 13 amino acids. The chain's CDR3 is CASSYGAGGELFF. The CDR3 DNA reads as TGTGCCAGCAGTTACGGTGCGGGCGGGGAGCTGTTTTTT.

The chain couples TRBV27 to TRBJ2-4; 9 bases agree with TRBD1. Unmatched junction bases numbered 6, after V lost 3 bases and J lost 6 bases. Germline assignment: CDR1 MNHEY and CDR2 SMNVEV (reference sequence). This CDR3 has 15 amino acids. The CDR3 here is CASSFNRGRRNIQYF. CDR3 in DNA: TGTGCCAGCAGTTTCAACAGGGGGCGAAGAAACATTCAGTACTTC.

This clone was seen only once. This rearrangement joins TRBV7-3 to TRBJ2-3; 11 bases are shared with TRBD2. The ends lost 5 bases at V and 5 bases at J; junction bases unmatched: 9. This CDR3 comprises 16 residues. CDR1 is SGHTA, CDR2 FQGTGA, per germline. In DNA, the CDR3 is TGTGCCAGCAGCCCGCGACTAGCGGGGACGGTAGATACGCAGTATTTT. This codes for CASSPRLAGTVDTQYF.

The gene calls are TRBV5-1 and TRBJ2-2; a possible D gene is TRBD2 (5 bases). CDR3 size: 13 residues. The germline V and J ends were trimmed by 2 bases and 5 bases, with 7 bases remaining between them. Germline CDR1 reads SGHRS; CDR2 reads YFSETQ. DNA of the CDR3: TGCGCCAGCAGCTTCGGCGGGACCGGGGAGCTGTTTTTT. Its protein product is CASSFGGTGELFF.

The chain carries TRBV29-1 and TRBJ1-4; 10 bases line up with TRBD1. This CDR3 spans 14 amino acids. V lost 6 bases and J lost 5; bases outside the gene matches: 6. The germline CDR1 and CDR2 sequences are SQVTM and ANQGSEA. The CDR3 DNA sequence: TGCAGCGTGCGAAGGACAGGGGGGAATGAAAAACTGTTTTTT. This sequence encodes CSVRRTGGNEKLFF. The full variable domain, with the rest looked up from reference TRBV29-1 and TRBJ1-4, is SAVISQKPSRDICQRGTSLTIQCQVDSQVTMMFWYRQQPGQSLTLIATANQGSEATYESGFVIDKFPISRPNLTFSTLTVSNMSPEDSSIYLCSVRRTGGNEKLFFGSGTQLSVL.

The CDR3 bases are TGTGCCAGCAGCCAAGATCTTGGCGGGGGCGGGGGGGGTGAGCAGTTCTTC. This translates into CASSQDLGGGGGGEQFF. This chain connects TRBV4-2 to TRBJ2-1, with 9 bases fitting TRBD2. Trimming removed 0 bases from V and 9 bases from J; junction bases left unmatched: 12. This CDR3 contains 17 residues. The germline CDR1 and CDR2 sequences are LGHNA and YNFKEQ.

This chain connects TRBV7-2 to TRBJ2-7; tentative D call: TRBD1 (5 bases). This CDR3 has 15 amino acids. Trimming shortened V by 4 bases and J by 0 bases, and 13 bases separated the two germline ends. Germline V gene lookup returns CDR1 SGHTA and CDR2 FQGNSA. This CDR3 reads CASSSLGGASYEQYF. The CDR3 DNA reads TGTGCCAGCAGCTCCCTGGGTGGGGCCTCCTACGAGCAGTACTTC.

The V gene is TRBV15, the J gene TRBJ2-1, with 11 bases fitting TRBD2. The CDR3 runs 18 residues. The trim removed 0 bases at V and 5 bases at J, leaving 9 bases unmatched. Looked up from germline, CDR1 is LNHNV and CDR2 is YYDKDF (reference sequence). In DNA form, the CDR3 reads TGTGCCACCAGCAGAGATTTATCGACTAGCGGGGACCACAATGAGCAGTTCTTC. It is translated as CATSRDLSTSGDHNEQFF.

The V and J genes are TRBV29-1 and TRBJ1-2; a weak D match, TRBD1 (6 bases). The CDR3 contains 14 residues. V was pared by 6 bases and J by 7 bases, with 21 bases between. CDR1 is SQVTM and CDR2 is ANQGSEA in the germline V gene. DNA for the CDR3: TGCAGCGTCTATGAGGGTACAGGGAGTTTTGGCTACACCTTC. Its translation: CSVYEGTGSFGYTF.

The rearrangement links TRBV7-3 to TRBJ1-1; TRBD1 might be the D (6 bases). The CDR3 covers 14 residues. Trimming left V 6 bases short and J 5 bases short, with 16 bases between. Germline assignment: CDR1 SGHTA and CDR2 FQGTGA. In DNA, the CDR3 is TGTGCCAGCAGTTCAACAGGGTCGGTGACTGAAGCTTTCTTT. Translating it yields CASSSTGSVTEAFF.

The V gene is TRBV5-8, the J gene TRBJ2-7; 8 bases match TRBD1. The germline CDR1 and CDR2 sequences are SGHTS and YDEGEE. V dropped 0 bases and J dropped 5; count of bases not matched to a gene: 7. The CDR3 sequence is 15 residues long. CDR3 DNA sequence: TGTGCCAGCAGCTTGGCGGCAGGGGGCAGCGACGAGCAGTACTTC. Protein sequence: CASSLAAGGSDEQYF.

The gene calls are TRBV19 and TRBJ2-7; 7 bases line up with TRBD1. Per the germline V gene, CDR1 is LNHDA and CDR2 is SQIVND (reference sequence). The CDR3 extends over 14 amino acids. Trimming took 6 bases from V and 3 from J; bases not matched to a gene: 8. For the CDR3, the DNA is TGTGCCAGTAGACTGACAGGGATGAACTACGAGCAGTACTTC. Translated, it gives CASRLTGMNYEQYF. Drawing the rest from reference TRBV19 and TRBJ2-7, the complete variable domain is DGGITQSPKYLFRKEGQNVTLSCEQNLNHDAMYWYRQDPGQGLRLIYYSQIVNDFQKGDIAEGYSVSREKKESFPLTVTSAQKNPTAFYLCASRLTGMNYEQYFGPGTRLTVT.

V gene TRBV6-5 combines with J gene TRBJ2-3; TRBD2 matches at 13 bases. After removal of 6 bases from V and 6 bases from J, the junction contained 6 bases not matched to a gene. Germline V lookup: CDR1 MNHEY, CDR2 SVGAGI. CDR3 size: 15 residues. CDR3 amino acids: CASSKTSGGADTQYF. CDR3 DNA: TGTGCCAGCAGCAAAACTAGCGGGGGGGCTGATACGCAGTATTTT.

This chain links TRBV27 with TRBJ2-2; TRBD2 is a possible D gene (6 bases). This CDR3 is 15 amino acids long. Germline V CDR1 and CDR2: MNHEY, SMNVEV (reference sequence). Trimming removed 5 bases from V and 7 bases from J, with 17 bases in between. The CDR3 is CASSIWAGSFGELFF. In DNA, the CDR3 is TGTGCCAGCAGTATCTGGGCCGGGAGTTTCGGGGAGCTGTTTTTT.

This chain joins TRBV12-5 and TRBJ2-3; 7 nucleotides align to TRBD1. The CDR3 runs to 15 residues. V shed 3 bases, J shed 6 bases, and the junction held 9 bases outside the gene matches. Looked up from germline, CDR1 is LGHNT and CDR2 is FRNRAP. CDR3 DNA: TGTGCTAGTGGTTTACGGGACAGCCCAAGGGATACGCAGTATTTT. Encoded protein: CASGLRDSPRDTQYF.

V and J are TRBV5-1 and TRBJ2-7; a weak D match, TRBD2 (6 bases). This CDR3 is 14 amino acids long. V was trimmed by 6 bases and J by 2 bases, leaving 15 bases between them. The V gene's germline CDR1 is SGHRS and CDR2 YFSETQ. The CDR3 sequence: CASMAVAEPYEQYF. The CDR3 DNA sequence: TGCGCCAGCATGGCGGTAGCGGAGCCCTACGAGCAGTACTTC. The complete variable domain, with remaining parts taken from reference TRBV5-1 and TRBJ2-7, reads KAGVTQTPRYLIKTRGQQVTLSCSPISGHRSVSWYQQTPGQGLQFLFEYFSETQRNKGNFPGRFSGRQFSNSRSEMNVSTLELGDSALYLCASMAVAEPYEQYFGPGTRLTVT.

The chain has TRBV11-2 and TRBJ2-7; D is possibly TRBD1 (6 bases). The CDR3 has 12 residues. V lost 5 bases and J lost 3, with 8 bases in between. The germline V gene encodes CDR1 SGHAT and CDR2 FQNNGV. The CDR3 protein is CASSPTGYEQYF. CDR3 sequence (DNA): TGTGCCAGCAGCCCGACAGGCTACGAGCAGTACTTC.

The chain's CDR3 is CASSFRQGNYGYTF. Written as DNA, the CDR3 is TGTGCCAGTAGTTTCCGACAGGGTAACTATGGCTACACCTTC. V usage is TRBV19 and J usage is TRBJ1-2; 7 bases are shared with TRBD1. The CDR3 is made up of 14 amino acids. The V and J ends lost 5 bases and 1 base, in that order; junction bases with no gene match: 4. Germline V gives CDR1 LNHDA, CDR2 SQIVND (reference sequence). Full variable domain (outside the CDR3, taken from reference TRBV19 and TRBJ1-2): DGGITQSPKYLFRKEGQNVTLSCEQNLNHDAMYWYRQDPGQGLRLIYYSQIVNDFQKGDIAEGYSVSREKKESFPLTVTSAQKNPTAFYLCASSFRQGNYGYTFGSGTRLTVV.

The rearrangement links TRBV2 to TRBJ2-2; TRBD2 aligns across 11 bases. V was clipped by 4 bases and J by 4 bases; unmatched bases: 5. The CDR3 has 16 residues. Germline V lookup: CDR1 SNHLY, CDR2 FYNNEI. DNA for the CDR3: TGTGCCAGCAGTGCCCAGGGACTAGCGGTCACCGGGGAGCTGTTTTTT. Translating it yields CASSAQGLAVTGELFF.

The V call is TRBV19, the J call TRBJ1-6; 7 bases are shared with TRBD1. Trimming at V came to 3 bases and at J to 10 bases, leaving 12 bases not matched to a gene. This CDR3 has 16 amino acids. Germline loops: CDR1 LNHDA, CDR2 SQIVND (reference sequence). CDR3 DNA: TGTGCCAGTAGTATCGAGACAGGGAAGGGATGGTCACCCCTCCACTTT. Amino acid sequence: CASSIETGKGWSPLHF.

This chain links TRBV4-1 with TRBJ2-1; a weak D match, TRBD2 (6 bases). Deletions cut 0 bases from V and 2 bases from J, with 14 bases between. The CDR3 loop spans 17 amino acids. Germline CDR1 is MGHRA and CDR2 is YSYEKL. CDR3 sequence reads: CASSQDQRTTPYNEQFF. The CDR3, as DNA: TGCGCCAGCAGCCAAGATCAACGGACTACACCCTACAATGAGCAGTTCTTC.

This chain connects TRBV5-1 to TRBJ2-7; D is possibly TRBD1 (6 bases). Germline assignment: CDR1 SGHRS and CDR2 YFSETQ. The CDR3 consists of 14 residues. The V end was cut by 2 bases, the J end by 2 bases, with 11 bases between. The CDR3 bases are TGCGCCAGCAGCTTACCAGGGGCAACCTACGAGCAGTACTTC. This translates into CASSLPGATYEQYF.

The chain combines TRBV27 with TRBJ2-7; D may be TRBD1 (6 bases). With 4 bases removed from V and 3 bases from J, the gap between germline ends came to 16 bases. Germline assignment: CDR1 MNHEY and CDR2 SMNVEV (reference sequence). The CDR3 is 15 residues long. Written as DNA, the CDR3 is TGTGCCAGCAGTTCCCACAGGGATATGCTCTACGAGCAGTACTTC. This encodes CASSSHRDMLYEQYF.

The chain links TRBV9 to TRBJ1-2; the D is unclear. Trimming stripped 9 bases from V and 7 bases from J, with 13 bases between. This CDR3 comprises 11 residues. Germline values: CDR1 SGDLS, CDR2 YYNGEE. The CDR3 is CATGKGGGYTF. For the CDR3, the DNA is TGTGCCACGGGGAAGGGTGGTGGCTACACCTTC.

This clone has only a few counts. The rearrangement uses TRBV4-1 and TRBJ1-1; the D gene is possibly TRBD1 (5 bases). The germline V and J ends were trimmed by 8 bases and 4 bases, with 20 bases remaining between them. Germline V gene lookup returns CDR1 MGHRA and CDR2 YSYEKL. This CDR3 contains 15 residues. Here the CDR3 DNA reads TGCGCCAGCGTAGCCGGGGTCGGGGGAGGCACTGAAGCTTTCTTT. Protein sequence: CASVAGVGGGTEAFF.

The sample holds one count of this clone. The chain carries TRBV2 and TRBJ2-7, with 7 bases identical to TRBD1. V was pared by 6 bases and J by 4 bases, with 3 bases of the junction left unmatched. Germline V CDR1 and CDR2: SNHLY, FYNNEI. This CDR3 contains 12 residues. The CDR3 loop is CASRQGLYEQYF. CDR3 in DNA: TGTGCCAGCAGACAGGGGTTGTACGAGCAGTACTTC.

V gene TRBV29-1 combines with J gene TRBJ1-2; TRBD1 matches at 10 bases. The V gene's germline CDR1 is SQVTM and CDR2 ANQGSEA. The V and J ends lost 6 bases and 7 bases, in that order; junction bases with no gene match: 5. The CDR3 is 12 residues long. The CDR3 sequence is CSVTGQGFGYTF. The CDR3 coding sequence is TGCAGCGTCACGGGACAGGGGTTTGGCTACACCTTC.